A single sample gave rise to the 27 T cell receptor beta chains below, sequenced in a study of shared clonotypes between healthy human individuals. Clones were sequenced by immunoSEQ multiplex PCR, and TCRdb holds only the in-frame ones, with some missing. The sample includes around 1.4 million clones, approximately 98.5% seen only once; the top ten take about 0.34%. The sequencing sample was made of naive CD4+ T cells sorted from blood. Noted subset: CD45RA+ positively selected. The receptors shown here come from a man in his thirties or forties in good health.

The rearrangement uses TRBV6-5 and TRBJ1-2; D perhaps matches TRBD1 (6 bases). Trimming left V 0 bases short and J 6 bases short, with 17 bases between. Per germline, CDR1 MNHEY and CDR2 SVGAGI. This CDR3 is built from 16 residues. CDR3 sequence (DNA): TGTGCCAGCAGTTACTCGGGGGGCCGGAATTCCCATGGCTACACCTTC. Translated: CASSYSGGRNSHGYTF.

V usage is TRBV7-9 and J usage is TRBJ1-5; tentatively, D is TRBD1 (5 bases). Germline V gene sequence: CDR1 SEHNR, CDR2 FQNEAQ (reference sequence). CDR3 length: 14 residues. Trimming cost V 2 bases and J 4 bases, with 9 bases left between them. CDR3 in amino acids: CASSLMGENQPQHF. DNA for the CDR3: TGTGCCAGCAGCTTAATGGGGGAGAATCAGCCCCAGCATTTT.

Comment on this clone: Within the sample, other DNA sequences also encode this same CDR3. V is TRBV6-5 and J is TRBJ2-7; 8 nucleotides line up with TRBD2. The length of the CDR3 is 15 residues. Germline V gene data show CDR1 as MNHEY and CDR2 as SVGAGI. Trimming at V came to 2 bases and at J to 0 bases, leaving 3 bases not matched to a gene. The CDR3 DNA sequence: TGTGCCAGCAGTTACGGGCTAGCGGGCTCCTACGAGCAGTACTTC. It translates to CASSYGLAGSYEQYF.

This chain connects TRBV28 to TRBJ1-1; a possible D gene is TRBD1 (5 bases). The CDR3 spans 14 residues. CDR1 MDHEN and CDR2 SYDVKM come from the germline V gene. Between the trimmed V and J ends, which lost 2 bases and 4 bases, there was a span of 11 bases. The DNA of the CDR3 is TGTGCCAGCAGTTTAGAGGGGCGTTTCACTGAAGCTTTCTTT. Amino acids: CASSLEGRFTEAFF.

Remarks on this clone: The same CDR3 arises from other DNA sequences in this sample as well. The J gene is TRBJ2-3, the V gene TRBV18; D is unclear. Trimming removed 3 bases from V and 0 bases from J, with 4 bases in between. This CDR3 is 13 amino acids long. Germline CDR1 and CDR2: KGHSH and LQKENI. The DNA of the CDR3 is TGTGCCAGCTCACCGGACAGCACAGATACGCAGTATTTT. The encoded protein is CASSPDSTDTQYF.

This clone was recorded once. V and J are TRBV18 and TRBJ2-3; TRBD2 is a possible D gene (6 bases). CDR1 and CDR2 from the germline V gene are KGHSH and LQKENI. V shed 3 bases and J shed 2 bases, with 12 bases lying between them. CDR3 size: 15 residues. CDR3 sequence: CASSPRVAATDTQYF. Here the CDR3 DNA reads TGTGCCAGCTCACCCCGGGTAGCGGCCACAGATACGCAGTATTTT.

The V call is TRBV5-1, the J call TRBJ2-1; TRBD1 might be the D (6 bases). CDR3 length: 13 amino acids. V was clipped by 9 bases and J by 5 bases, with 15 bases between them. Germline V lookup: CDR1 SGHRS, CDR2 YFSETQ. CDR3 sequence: CATSRAGDNEQFF. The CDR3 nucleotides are TGCGCCACCTCGAGGGCAGGGGACAATGAGCAGTTCTTC.

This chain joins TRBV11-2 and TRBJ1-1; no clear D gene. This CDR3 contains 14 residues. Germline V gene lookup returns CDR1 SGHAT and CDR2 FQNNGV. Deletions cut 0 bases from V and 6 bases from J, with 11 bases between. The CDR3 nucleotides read TGTGCCAGCAGCTTAGATCGATCGCTAGCTGAAGCTTTCTTT. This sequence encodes CASSLDRSLAEAFF.

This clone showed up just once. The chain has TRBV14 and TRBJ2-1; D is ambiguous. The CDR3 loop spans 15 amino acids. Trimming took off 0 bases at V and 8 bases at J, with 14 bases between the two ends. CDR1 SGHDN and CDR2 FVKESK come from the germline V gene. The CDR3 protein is CASSQEWATHHEQFF. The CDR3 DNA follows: TGTGCCAGCAGCCAAGAGTGGGCCACGCATCATGAGCAGTTCTTC.

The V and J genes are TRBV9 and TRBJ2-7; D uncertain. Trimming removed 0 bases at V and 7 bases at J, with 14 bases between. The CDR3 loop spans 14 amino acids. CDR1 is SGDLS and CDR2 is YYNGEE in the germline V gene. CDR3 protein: CASSVASTPWEQYF. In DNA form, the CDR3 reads TGTGCCAGCAGCGTAGCATCGACCCCATGGGAGCAGTACTTC.

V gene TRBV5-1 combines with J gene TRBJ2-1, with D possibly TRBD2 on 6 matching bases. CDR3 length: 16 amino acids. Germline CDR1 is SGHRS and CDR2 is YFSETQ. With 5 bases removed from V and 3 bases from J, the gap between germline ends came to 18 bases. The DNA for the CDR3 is TGCGCCAGCAGTTCCACCCCAGCCGGGAGCTACAATGAGCAGTTCTTC. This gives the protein CASSSTPAGSYNEQFF.

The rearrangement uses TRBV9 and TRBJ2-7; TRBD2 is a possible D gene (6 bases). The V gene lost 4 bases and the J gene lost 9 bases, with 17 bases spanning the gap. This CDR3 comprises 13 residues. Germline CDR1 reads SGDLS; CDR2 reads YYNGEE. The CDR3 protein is CASSRGGTPGQYF. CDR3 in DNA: TGTGCCAGCAGCCGCGGAGGGACGCCGGGGCAGTACTTC. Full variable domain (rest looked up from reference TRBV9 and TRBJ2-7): DSGVTQTPKHLITATGQRVTLRCSPRSGDLSVYWYQQSLDQGLQFLIQYYNGEERAKGNILERFSAQQFPDLHSELNLSSLELGDSALYFCASSRGGTPGQYFGPGTRLTVT.

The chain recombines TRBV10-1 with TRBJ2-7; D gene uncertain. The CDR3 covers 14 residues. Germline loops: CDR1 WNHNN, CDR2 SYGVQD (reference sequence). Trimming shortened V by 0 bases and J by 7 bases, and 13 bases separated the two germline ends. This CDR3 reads CASSESGNRVEQYF. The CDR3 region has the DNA TGCGCCAGCAGTGAGTCGGGGAACCGAGTGGAGCAGTACTTC.

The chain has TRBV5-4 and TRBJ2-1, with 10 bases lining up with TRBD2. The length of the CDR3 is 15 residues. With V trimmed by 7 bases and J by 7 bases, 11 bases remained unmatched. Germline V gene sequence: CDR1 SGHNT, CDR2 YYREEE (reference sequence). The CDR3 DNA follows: TGTGCCAGCTCACAAGCGGGAGGGCCTCTTAATGAGCAGTTCTTC. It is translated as CASSQAGGPLNEQFF.

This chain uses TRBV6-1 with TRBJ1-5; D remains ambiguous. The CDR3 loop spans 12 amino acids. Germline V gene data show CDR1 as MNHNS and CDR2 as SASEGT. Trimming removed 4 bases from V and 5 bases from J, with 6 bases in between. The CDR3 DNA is TGTGCCAGCAGTGCGTGGGATCAGCCCCAGCATTTT. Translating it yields CASSAWDQPQHF.

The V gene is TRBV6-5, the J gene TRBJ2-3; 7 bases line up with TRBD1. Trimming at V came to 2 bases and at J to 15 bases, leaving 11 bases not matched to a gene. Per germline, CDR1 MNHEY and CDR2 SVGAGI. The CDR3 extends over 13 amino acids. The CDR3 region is CASSYARDSPSYF. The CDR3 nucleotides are TGTGCCAGCAGTTACGCGAGGGACAGCCCATCCTATTTT.

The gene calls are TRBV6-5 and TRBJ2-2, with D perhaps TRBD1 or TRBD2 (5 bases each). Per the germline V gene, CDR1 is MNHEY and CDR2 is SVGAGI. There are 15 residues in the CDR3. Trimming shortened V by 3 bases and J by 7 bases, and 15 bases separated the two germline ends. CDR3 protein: CASSYRWGYGGELFF. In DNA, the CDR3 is TGTGCCAGCAGTTATCGATGGGGGTACGGCGGGGAGCTGTTTTTT.

CDR3 protein: CASSPSGHEQYF. The CDR3 DNA reads as TGTGCCAGCAGCCCCTCGGGCCACGAGCAGTACTTC. The chain uses TRBV9 and TRBJ2-7; D remains ambiguous. The V gene's germline CDR1 is SGDLS and CDR2 YYNGEE. V was trimmed by 4 bases and J by 5 bases, leaving 10 bases between them. The CDR3 covers 12 residues.

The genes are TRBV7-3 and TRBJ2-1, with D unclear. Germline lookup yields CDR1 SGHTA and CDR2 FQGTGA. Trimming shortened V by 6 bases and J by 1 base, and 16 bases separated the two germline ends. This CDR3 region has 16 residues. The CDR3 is CASSPPRSVSYNEQFF. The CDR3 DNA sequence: TGTGCCAGCAGTCCACCTAGGTCGGTTTCCTACAATGAGCAGTTCTTC.

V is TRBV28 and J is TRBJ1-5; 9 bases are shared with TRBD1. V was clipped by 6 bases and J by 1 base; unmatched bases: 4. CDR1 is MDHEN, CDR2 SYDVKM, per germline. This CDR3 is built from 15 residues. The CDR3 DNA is TGTGCCAGCAGCTCAGGACAGGGGAGCAATCAGCCCCAGCATTTT. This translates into CASSSGQGSNQPQHF.

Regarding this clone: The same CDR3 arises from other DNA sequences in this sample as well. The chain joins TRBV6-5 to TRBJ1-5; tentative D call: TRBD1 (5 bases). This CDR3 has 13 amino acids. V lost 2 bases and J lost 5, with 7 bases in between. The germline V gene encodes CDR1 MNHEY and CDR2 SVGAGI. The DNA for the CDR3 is TGTGCCAGCAGTTACCGAGGGGATCAGCCCCAGCATTTT. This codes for CASSYRGDQPQHF.

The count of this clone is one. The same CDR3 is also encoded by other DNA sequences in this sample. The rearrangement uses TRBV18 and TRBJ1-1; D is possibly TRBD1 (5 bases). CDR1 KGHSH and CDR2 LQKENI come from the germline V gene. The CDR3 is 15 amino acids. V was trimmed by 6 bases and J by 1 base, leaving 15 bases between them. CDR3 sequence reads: CASSPGQGRNTEAFF. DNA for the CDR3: TGTGCCAGCTCGCCGGGCCAGGGCCGGAACACTGAAGCTTTCTTT.

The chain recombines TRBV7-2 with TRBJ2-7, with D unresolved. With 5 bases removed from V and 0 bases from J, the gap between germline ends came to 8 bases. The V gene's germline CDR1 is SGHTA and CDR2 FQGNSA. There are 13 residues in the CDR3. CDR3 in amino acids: CASSRTSSYEQYF. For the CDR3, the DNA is TGTGCCAGCAGCCGCACGAGCTCCTACGAGCAGTACTTC.

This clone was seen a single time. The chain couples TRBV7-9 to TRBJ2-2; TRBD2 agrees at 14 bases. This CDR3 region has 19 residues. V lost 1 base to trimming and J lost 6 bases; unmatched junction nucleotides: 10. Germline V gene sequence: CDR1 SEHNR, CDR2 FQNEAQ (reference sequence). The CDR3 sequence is CASSLGGLAGGLWPGELFF. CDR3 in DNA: TGTGCCAGCAGCTTAGGAGGACTAGCGGGAGGCCTCTGGCCCGGGGAGCTGTTTTTT.

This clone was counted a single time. The CDR3 nucleotides read TGTGCCAGCAGTTCCACGGGAGTGGGCACAGATACGCAGTATTTT. Translation gives CASSSTGVGTDTQYF. The rearrangement uses TRBV6-5 and TRBJ2-3; weak D call: TRBD2 (6 bases). Trimming shortened V by 4 bases and J by 1 base, and 12 bases separated the two germline ends. This CDR3 spans 15 amino acids. Germline CDR1 is MNHEY and CDR2 is SVGAGI.

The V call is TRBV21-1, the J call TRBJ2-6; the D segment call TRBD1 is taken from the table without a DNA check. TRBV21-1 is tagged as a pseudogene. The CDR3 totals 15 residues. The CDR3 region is CASSKHSSGANVLTF. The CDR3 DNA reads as TGTGCCAGCAGCAAACACAGCTCTGGGGCCAACGTCCTGACTTTC.

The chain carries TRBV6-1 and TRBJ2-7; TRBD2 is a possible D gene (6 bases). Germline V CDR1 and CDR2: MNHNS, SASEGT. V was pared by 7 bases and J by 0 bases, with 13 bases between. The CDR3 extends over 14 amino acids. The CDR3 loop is CASTRSGGSYEQYF. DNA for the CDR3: TGTGCCAGCACCCGATCCGGGGGCTCCTACGAGCAGTACTTC.